Reported below is one T cell receptor beta chain. Its antigen is still unknown. These data originate in a study of monozygotic twins with inflammatory bowel disease. Regarding the study as a whole: It was not supported that a single strong signal or clonotype was associated with IBD.

There are 15 residues in the CDR3. The germline V gene has CDR1 LGHNA and CDR2 YSLEER. TCRdb re-called the 5' RACE reads, yielding one record per CDR3 amino acid sequence without DNA. Its table records roughly 330,000 distinct CDR3 sequences. The source of this sequence is a human donor with ulcerative colitis or Crohn's disease, or a healthy co-twin of an affected twin (not recorded which). The V call is TRBV4-3, the J call TRBJ2-1; the TCRdb D gene call, TRBD1, has no DNA to confirm it. Sequencing used blood. CDR3 amino acids: CASSQAGTGYNEQFF.